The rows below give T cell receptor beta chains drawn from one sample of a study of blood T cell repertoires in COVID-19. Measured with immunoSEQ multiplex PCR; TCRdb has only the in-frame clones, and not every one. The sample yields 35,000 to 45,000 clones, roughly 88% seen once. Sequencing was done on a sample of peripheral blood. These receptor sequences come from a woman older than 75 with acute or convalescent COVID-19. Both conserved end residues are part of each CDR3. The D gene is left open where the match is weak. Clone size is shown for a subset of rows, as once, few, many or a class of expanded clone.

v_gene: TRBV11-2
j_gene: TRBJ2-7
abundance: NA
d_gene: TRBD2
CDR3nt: TGTGCCAGCAGCACTAATCTAGCGGGAGAACCAACTCGCGAGCAGTACTTC
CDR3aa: CASSTNLAGEPTREQYF

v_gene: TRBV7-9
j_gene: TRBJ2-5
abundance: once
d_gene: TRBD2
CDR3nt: TGTGCCAGCAGCTTAGTGCGCGGTAGCGGGAGGACAGAGACCCAGTACTTC
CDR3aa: CASSLVRGSGRTETQYF

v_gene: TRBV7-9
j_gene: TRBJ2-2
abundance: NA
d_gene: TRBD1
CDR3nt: TGTGCCAGCAGCTTGCGAGACAGGGGTTTTCCCGGGGAGCTGTTTTTT
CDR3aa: CASSLRDRGFPGELFF

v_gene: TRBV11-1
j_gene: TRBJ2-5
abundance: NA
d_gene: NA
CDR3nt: TGTGCCAGCAGCTTAGCTGTCTTCGGGAGCGAGACCCAGTACTTC
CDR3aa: CASSLAVFGSETQYF

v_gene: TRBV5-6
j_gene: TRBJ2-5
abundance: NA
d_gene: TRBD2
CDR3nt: TGTGCCAGCAGACCTGGACTAGCGGGGCACCAAGAGACCCAGTACTTC
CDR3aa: CASRPGLAGHQETQYF

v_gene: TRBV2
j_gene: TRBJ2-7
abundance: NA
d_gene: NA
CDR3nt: TGTGCCATCAGCAGCGGAACGCCCGCCTACGAGCAGTACTTC
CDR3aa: CAISSGTPAYEQYF

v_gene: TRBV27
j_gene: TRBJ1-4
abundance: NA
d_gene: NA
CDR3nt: TGTGCCAGCAGCCTACGGGGGGGTGAAAAACTGTTTTTT
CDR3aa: CASSLRGGEKLFF

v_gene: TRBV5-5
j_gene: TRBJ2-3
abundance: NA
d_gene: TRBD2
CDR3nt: TGTGCCAGCAGCTTACGGGAGGGAGGAAGCACAGATACGCAGTATTTT
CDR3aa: CASSLREGGSTDTQYF

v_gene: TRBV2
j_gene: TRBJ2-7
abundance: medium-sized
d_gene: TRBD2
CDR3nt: TGTGCCAGCTGGGGGGGGGAACGGGGGGGCTCCTACGAGCAGTACTTC
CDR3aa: CASWGGERGGSYEQYF

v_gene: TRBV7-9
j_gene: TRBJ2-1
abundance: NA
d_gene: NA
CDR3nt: TGTGCCAGCAGCCTTACGGGACTGGGGCCGTATGAGCAGTTCTTC
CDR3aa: CASSLTGLGPYEQFF

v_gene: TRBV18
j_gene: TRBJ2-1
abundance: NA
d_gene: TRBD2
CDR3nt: TGTGCCAGCTCCTCGCAGAGCGGGAGGGTATCCTACAATGAGCAGTTCTTC
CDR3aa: CASSSQSGRVSYNEQFF

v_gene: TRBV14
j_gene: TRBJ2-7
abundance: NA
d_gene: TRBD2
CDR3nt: TGTGCCAGCAGCAGAAGGACTAGCCCGCTTGAGCAGTACTTC
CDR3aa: CASSRRTSPLEQYF

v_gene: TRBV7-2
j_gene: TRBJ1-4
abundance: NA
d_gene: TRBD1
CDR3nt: TGTGCCAGCAGCTTGGGCCAGGGGGTCAGTGAAAAACTGTTTTTT
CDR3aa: CASSLGQGVSEKLFF

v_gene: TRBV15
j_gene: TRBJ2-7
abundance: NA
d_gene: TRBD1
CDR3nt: TGTGCCACCAGCCCGGGACAGGGGGCTTGGGAGCAGTACTTC
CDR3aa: CATSPGQGAWEQYF

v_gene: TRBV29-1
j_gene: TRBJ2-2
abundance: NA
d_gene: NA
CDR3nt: TGCAGCGTTTCGGACACCGGGGAGCTGTTTTTT
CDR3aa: CSVSDTGELFF

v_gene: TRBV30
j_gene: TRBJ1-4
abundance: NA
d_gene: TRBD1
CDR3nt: TGTGCCTGGAGCGACAGGGGAAGTAGGAAAAAACTGTTTTTT
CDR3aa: CAWSDRGSRKKLFF

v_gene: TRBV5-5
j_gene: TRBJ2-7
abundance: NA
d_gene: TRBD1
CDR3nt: TGTGCCAGCCGTGCCCTGACGACAGGGAGCTACGAGCAGTACTTC
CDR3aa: CASRALTTGSYEQYF

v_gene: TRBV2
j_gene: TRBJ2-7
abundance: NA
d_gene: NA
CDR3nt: TGTCCCAGCTGTGGGGGGCAACGGGTGGGCTCCTACGAGCAGTACTTC
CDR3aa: CPSCGGQRVGSYEQYF

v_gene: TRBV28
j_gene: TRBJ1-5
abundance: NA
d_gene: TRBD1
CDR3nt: TGTGCCAGCTCCGGAGGACAGGGGGCTTCCCAGCCCCAGCATTTT
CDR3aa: CASSGGQGASQPQHF

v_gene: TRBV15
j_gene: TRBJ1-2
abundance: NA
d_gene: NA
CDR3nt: TGTGCCACCAGCAGAGATGTGAGCTATGGCTACACCTTC
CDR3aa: CATSRDVSYGYTF

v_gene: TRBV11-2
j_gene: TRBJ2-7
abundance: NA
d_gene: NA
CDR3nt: TGTGCCAGCAGCCTACTAGTTCGCCCCCACGAGCAGTACTTC
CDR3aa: CASSLLVRPHEQYF

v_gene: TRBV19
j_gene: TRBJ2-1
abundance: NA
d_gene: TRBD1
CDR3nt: TGTGCCAGTAGTATACTACAGGGGGCCTACAATGAGCAGTTCTTC
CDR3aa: CASSILQGAYNEQFF

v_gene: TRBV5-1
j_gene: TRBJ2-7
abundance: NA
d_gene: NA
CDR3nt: TGCGCCAGCATCTCCTCGAACACCGGCGGCGAGCAGTACTTC
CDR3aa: CASISSNTGGEQYF

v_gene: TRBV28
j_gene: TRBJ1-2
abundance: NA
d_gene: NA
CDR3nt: TGTGCCAGCATGAAGATTCGGGGGAATAAGAGGGGCTACACCTTC
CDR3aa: CASMKIRGNKRGYTF

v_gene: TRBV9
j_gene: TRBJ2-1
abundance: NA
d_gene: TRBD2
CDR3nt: TGTGCCAGCTCAGGTGGGAGGGGACTAGGGGATGAGCAGTTCTTC
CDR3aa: CASSGGRGLGDEQFF

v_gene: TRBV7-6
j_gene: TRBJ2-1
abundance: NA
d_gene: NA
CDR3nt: TGTGCCAGCAGCCCTGACGGGACTCAAATCTACAATGAGCAGTTCTTC
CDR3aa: CASSPDGTQIYNEQFF

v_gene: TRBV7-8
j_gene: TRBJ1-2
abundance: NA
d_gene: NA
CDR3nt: TGTGCCAGCAGCTTGATAGTTGCCTCTAACTATGGCTACACCTTC
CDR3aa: CASSLIVASNYGYTF

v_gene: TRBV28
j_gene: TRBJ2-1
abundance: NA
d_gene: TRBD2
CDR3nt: TGTGCCAGCAGTTCGCGGGGCGGGAGTGAGGATGAGCAGTTCTTC
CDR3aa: CASSSRGGSEDEQFF

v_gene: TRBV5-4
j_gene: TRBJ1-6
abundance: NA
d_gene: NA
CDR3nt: TGTGCCAGCAGCTTGGGATCGACAGATAATTCACCCCTCCACTTT
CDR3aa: CASSLGSTDNSPLHF

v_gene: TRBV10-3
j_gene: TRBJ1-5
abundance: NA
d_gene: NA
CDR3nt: TGTGCCATCAGTGTAGGCAGGGGCAATCAGCCCCAGCATTTT
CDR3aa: CAISVGRGNQPQHF

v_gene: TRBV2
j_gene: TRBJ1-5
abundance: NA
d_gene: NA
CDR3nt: TGTGCCAGCATGGGAGGGTACCCGAATCAGCCCCAGCATTTT
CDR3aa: CASMGGYPNQPQHF

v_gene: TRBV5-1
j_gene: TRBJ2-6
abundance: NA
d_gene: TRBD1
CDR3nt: TGCGCCAGCTATGGGACAGGGGCGAAAAATATCCCTCCTGGGGCCAACGTCCTGACTTTC
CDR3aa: CASYGTGAKNIPPGANVLTF

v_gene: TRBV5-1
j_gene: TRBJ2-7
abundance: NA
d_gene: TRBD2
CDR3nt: TGCGCCAGCAGCCCCGGACTAGCGGCCAACGCCGGCTACGAGCAGTACTTC
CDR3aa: CASSPGLAANAGYEQYF

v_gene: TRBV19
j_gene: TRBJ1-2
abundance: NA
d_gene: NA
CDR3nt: TGTGCCAGTAAAGAGGCTCCTCAGGGCTATGGCTACACCTTC
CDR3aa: CASKEAPQGYGYTF

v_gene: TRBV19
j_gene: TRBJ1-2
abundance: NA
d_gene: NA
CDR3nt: TGTGCCAGTAGTATAGATCCGCCAGGAAGATATGGCTACACCTTC
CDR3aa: CASSIDPPGRYGYTF

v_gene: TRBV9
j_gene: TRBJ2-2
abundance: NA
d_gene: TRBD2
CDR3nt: TGTGCCAGCAGCGTAGACGCTAGCGGGAGTGGAACCGGGGAGCTGTTTTTT
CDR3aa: CASSVDASGSGTGELFF

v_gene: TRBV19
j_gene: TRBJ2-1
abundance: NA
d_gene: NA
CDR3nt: TGTGCCAGTAGTATAGGCTTTCCAGCGGAGACCTACAATGAGCAGTTCTTC
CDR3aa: CASSIGFPAETYNEQFF

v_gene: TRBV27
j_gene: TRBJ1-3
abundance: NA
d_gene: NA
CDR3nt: TGTGCCAGCAGTAGTTGGGGCAGTGGAAACACCATATATTTT
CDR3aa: CASSSWGSGNTIYF

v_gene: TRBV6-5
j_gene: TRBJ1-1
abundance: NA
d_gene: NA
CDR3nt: TGTGCCAGCAGTTACGGGGGGGGAGGGACTGAAGCTTTCTTT
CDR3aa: CASSYGGGGTEAFF

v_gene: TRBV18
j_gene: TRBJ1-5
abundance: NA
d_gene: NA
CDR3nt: TGTGCCAGCTTGTCAGGTCTCAATCAGCCCCAGCATTTT
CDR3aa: CASLSGLNQPQHF

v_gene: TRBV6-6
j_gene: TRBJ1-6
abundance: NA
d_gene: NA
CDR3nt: TGTGCCAGCACCACCGGGTCAATTTCACCCCTCCACTTT
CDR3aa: CASTTGSISPLHF

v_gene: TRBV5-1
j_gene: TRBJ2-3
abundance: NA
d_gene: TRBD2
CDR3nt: TGCGCCAGCAGTCGAATTGCAGCGGGATCCCCGGATACGCAGTATTTT
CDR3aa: CASSRIAAGSPDTQYF

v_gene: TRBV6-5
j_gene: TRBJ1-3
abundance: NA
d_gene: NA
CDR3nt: TGTGCCAGCAGTTACTCGACAGCAAACTCTGGAAACACCATATATTTT
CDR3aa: CASSYSTANSGNTIYF

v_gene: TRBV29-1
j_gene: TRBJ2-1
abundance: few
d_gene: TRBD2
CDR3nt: TGCAGCGCCCTGAGCGGGAGTTCCTACAATGAGCAGTTCTTC
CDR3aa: CSALSGSSYNEQFF

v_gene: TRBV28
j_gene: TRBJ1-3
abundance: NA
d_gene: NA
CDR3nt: TGTGCCAGCAGCCCCCCCGTATCTGGAAACACCATATATTTT
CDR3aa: CASSPPVSGNTIYF

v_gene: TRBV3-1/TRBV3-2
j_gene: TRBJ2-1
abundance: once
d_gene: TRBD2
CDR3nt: TGTGCCAGCAGCCCCCGCGGGGGAGGTTACAATGAGCAGTTCTTC
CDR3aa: CASSPRGGGYNEQFF

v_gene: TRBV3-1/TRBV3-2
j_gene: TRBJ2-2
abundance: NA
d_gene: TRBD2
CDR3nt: TGTGCCAGCAGCCTATCGGGACTAGCGAACACCGGGGAGCTGTTTTTT
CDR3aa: CASSLSGLANTGELFF

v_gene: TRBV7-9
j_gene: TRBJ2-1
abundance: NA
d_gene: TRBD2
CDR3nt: TGTGCCAGCAGCCGCCTAGCGGGAGCGTGGAATGAGCAGTTCTTC
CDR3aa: CASSRLAGAWNEQFF

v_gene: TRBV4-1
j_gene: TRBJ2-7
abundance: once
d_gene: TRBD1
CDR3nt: TGCGCCAGCAGCCAAGATGGGGGACAGGGTGGGTACGAGCAGTACTTC
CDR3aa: CASSQDGGQGGYEQYF

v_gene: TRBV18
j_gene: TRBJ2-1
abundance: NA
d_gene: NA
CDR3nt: TGTGCCAGCTCACCCCGCGGGAACTCCTACAATGAGCAGTTCTTC
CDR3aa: CASSPRGNSYNEQFF

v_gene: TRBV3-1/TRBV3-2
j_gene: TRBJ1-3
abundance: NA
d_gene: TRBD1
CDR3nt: TGTGCCAGCAGCTCTCGAGGGTTACAGGGGGCTGGAAACACCATATATTTT
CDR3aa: CASSSRGLQGAGNTIYF

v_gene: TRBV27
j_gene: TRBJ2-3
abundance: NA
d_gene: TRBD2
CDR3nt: TGTGCCAGCAGGCTAACTAGCGGGAGGACAGATACGCAGTATTTT
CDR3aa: CASRLTSGRTDTQYF

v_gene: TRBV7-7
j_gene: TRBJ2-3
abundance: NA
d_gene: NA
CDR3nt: TGTGCCAGTTCACCGGGGTGGACAGATACGCAGTATTTT
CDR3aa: CASSPGWTDTQYF

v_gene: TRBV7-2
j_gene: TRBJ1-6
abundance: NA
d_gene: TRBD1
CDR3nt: TGTGCCAGCAGCTTAAATCCGACAGGGCGACGGTCACCCCTCCACTTT
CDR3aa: CASSLNPTGRRSPLHF

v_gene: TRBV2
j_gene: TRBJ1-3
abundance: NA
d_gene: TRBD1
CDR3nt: TGTGCCAGCGGCCGACAGGGATCTGGAAACACCATATATTTT
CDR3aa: CASGRQGSGNTIYF

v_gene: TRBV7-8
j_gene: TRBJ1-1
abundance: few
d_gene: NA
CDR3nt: TGTGCCAGCAGCTTAGCGTCGGGGGTCACTGAAGCTTTCTTT
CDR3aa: CASSLASGVTEAFF

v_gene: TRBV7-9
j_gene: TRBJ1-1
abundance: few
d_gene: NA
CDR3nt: TGTGCCAGCAGCTTAGCGCTAAACAGGGTACTCACTGAAGCTTTCTTT
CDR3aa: CASSLALNRVLTEAFF